The T cell receptor (beta chain) under discussion was sequenced for a study of siplizumab effects on memory and regulatory T cells. General study findings and limits: Significantly reduced by siplizumab was the cumulative frequency of alloreactive sequences, namely those traceable to unstimulated CD4+ memory cells. Apparently key alloresponse contributors, naive T cells also seemed more diverse than memory cells. Roughly 75-96% of proliferating CD4+ or CD8+ clones lacked a naive or memory phenotype that could be assigned.

J gave up 6 bases and V 4 bases, and 6 bases lay outside the gene matches. The CDR3 is 16 amino acids. CDR1 LNHDA and CDR2 SQIVND come from the germline V gene (reference sequence). As to this clone: No antigen is known for it.

Sequencing used immunoSEQ multiplex PCR; TCRdb keeps in-frame clones, though not all of them. The table lists some 100,000 clones, about 90% of them singletons, with just over 2.5% in the top ten. The specimen was CD4+ T cells sorted from blood. This sequence was found in a human donor in good health. Some clones in this sample may be carry-over from other donors' samples. The chain combines TRBV19 with TRBJ2-1, with 13 bases that match TRBD2. CDR3 DNA: TGTGCCAGTAGTAGCCCGGGACTAGCGGGATTCAATGAGCAGTTCTTC. Protein sequence: CASSSPGLAGFNEQFF.